A single T cell receptor (beta chain) is shown here with its context. The antigen is not known. The sample is drawn from a study of vaccination and CD4 T cells after COVID-19. There are 13 residues in the CDR3. Germline V gene lookup returns CDR1 LNHDA and CDR2 SQIVND (reference sequence). V was clipped by 1 base and J by 4 bases, with 6 bases between them. The Oncomine TCR Beta short-read assay was applied to DNA of cultured CD4+ T cells. Each CDR3 protein is one row after TCRdb ran MiXCR on the PCR reads. The sample has 11,000 to 15,000 distinct CDR3 sequences; roughly 73% are singletons. Treatment: roughly 11-day PBMC culture with coronavirus spike peptide pools or control peptides (ViraFEST assay). T cells were expanded with peptide pools, and expanded clonotypes were identified by TCR sequencing. Having spent 10 to 11 days in culture, CD4+ T cells were then isolated by negative selection.

The sample was CD4+ T cells from blood, cultured in vitro. The chain combines TRBV19 with TRBJ2-3; the D gene is possibly TRBD1 (6 bases). The clonotype was recovered from a human donor who had recovered from COVID-19. CDR3 in amino acids: CASSIGQADTQYF. DNA of the CDR3: TGTGCCAGTAGTATAGGACAGGCAGATACGCAGTATTTT.